This T cell receptor (beta chain) originates from a study of OX40 agonist ivuxolimab in advanced cancers. Sequenced by immunoSEQ multiplex PCR; TCRdb stores in-frame clones only, minus some. The sample lists about 77,000 clones, around four fifths occurring once. The CDR3 length is 14 residues. Germline CDR1 and CDR2: MNHEY and SMNVEV (reference sequence). V lost 3 bases and J 4 bases, leaving 10 bases between the germline ends. Notes on this clone: Antigen: not known.

General study results and limits: Researchers did not establish what antigens the expanded peripheral T cells target.

The starting material was CD4+ or CD8+ T cells sorted from blood, obtained in a trial of the OX40 agonist ivuxolimab. The TCR originated in an adult with an advanced solid tumor such as melanoma, head and neck, liver or kidney cancer. The rearrangement links TRBV27 to TRBJ1-5, with a weak D call TRBD1 (5 bases). CDR3: CASSFGGLNQPQHF. The CDR3 DNA reads TGTGCCAGCAGTTTTGGGGGGTTGAATCAGCCCCAGCATTTT.